This T cell receptor (beta chain) derives from a study of blood T cell repertoires in COVID-19. Study in general: COVID-19 samples collected from the United States, Italy and Spain covered acute and convalescent phases.

With V trimmed by 4 bases and J by 0 bases, 1 base remained unmatched. Germline CDR1 is SQVTM and CDR2 is ANQGSEA. The CDR3 totals 13 residues. Assay used: immunoSEQ multiplex PCR; TCRdb lists only in-frame clones, some missing. Found here are around 250,000 clones, 80% to 90% of them singletons; the top ten hold roughly 5%. The sequence derives from an elderly man with acute or convalescent COVID-19. Input material: peripheral blood. J is TRBJ2-3 and V is TRBV29-1, with TRBD2 matching over 7 bases. The CDR3 sequence: CSVASGSTDTQYF. CDR3 nucleotide sequence: TGCAGCGTTGCTAGCGGTAGCACAGATACGCAGTATTTT.